The TCR beta chain under discussion was sequenced for a study of T cells after yellow fever vaccination. UMIs and a universal primer site were added when TCR cDNA was made by 5'RACE template switching. TCRdb passed the 5' RACE reads through MiXCR, listing each CDR3 protein once. The sample consists of about 50,000 distinct CDR3 sequences, approximately 5.7% of them appearing once. Trimming removed 3 bases at V and 6 bases at J, with 17 bases between. The length of the CDR3 is 16 residues. The V gene's germline CDR1 is MNHEY and CDR2 SMNVEV (reference sequence). Regarding the study as a whole: At day 0, almost all vaccine-responding clonotypes escaped detection in the sorted memory subsets. Secondary responses were weaker yet peaked faster, day 5 versus 15. Any FACS-sorted repertoire could hold abundant clonotypes that contaminate it from the bulk population.

V gene TRBV27 combines with J gene TRBJ2-2; D unresolved. Specimen: PBMCs, either bulk or a sorted T-cell subset (CD4+, CD8+, memory, or dextramer-sorted; not recorded which), collected on the day of the yellow fever booster vaccination. This receptor was obtained from a man aged 18 to 29 who received the YFV17D yellow fever vaccine. The CDR3 sequence is CASSFSQTERSGELFF. The DNA for the CDR3 is TGTGCCAGCAGTTTTTCTCAGACTGAGAGGTCCGGGGAGCTGTTTTTT.